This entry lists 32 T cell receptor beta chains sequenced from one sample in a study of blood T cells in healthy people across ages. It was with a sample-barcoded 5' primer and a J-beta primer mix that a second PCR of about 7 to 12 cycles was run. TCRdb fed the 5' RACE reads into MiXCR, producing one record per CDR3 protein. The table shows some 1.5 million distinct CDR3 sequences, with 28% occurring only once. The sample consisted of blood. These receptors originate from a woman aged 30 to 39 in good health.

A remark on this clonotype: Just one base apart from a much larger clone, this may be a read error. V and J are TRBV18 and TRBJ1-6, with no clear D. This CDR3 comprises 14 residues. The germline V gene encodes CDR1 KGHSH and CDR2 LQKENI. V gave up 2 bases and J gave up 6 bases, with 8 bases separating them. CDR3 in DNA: TGTGCCAGCTCACCAGATACATCTAATTCACCCCTCCACTTT. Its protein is CASSPDTSNSPLHF.

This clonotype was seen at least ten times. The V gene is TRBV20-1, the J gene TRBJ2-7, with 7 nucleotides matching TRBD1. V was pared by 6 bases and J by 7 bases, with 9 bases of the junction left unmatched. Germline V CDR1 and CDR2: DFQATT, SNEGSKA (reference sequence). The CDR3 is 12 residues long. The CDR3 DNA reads TGCAGTGCAAACAGAGACAGGGCAGAGCAGTACTTC. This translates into CSANRDRAEQYF.

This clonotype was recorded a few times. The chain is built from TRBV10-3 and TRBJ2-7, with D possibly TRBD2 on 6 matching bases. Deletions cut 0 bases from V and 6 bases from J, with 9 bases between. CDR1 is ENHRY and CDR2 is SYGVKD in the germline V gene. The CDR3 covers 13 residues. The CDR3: CAISESEGGEQYF. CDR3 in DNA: TGTGCCATCAGTGAGTCGGAGGGTGGCGAGCAGTACTTC.

For the CDR3, the DNA is TGTGCCAGCAGCCCCGCGCGGGGGCGATTGTCTTCGGCTTTCTTT. Translating it yields CASSPARGRLSSAFF. V and J are TRBV7-6 and TRBJ1-1; D perhaps matches TRBD1 (6 bases). Trimming cost V 5 bases and J 11 bases, with 24 bases left between them. The CDR3 has 15 residues. In germline, CDR1 is SGHVS, CDR2 FNYEAQ.

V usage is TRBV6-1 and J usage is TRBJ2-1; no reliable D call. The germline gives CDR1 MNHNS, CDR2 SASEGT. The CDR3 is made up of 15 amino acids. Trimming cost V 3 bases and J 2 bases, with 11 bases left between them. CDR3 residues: CASSERRHPYNEQFF. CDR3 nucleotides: TGTGCCAGCAGTGAGAGGCGACACCCCTACAATGAGCAGTTCTTC.

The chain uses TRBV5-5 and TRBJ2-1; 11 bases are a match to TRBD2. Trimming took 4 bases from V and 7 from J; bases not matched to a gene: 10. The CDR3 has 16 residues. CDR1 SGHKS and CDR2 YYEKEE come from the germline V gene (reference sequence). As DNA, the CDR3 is TGTGCCAGCAGCCTCTCCCGGACTAGCGGGCCTAATGAGCAGTTCTTC. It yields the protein CASSLSRTSGPNEQFF.

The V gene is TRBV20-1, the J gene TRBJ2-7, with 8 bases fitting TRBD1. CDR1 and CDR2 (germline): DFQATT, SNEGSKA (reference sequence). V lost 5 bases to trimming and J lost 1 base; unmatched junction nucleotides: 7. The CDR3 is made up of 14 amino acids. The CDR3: CSAQGQGQSYEQYF. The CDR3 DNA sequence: TGCAGTGCTCAAGGACAGGGCCAATCCTACGAGCAGTACTTC.

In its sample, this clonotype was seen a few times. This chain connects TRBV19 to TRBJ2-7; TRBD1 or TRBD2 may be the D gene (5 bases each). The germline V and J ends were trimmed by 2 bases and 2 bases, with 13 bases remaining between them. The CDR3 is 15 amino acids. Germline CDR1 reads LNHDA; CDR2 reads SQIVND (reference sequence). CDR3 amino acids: CASSISRDVTYEQYF. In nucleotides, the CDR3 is TGTGCCAGTAGTATAAGCCGGGACGTTACCTACGAGCAGTACTTC.

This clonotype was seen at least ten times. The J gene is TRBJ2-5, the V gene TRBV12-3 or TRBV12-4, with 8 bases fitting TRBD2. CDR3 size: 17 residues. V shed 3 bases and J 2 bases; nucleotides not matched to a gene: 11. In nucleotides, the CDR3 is TGTGCCAGCAGTTTTTTTGGTAGCGGGGCCCGTCAAGAGACCCAGTACTTC. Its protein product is CASSFFGSGARQETQYF.

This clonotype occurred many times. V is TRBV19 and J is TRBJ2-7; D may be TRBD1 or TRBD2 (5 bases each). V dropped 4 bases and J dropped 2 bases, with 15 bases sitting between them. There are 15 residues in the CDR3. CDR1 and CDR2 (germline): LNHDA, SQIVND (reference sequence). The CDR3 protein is CASSTLRDGTYEQYF. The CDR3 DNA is TGTGCCAGTAGTACCCTCCGGGACGGTACCTACGAGCAGTACTTC.

The CDR3 DNA sequence: TGTGCCATCAGTGATAGAAAACCGTCCTACGAGCAGTACTTC. It yields the protein CAISDRKPSYEQYF. V is TRBV10-3 and J is TRBJ2-7; D call uncertain. Per the germline V gene, CDR1 is ENHRY and CDR2 is SYGVKD. V was clipped by 3 bases and J by 1 base, with 10 bases between them. CDR3 length equals 14 residues.

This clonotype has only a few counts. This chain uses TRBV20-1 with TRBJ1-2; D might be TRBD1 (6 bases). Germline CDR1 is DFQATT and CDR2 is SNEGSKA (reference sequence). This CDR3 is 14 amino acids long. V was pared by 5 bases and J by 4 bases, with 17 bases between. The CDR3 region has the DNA TGCAGTGCTCCCCGGACAGAGGTTTCCTATGGCTACACCTTC. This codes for CSAPRTEVSYGYTF.

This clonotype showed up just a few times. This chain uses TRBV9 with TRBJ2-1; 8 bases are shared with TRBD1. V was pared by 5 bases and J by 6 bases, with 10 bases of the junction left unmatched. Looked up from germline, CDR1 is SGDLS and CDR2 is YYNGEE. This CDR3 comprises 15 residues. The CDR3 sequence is CASRTGQGDANEQFF. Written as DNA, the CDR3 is TGTGCCAGCAGAACCGGACAGGGCGACGCCAATGAGCAGTTCTTC.

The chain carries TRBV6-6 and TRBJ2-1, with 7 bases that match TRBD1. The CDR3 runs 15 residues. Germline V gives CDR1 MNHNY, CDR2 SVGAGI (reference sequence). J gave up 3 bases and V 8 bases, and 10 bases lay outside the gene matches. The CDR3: CASGRRQGIYNEQFF. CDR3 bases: TGTGCCAGCGGTCGCCGACAGGGCATCTACAATGAGCAGTTCTTC.

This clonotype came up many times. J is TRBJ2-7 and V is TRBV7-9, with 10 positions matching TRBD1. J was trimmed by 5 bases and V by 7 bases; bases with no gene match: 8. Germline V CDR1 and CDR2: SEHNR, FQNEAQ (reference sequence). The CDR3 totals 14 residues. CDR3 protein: CASTTGTGDDEQYF. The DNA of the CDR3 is TGTGCCAGCACGACGGGGACAGGGGACGACGAGCAGTACTTC.

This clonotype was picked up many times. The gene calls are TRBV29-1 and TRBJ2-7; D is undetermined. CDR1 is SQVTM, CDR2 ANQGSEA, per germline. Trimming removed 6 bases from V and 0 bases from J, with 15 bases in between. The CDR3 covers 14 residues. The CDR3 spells CSVTSAVGSYEQYF. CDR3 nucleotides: TGCAGCGTCACAAGCGCAGTGGGCTCCTACGAGCAGTACTTC.

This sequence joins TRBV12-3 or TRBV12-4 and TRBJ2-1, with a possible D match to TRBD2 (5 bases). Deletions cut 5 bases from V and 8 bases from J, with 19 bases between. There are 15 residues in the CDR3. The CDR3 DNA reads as TGTGCCAGCAGTCCAGACCGGGAAAGTGGGTATGAGCAGTTCTTC. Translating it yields CASSPDRESGYEQFF.

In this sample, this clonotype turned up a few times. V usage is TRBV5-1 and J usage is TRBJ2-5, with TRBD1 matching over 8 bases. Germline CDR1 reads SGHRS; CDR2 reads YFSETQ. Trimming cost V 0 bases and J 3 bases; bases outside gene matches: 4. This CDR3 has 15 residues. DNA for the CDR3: TGCGCCAGCAGCTTGGGACAGGGGCCCAAAGAGACCCAGTACTTC. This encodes CASSLGQGPKETQYF.

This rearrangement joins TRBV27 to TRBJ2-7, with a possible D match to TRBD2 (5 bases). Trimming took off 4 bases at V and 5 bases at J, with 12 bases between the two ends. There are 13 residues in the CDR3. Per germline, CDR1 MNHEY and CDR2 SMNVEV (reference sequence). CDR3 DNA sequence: TGTGCCAGCAGTTGGACCCCCGGGGACGAGCAGTACTTC. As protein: CASSWTPGDEQYF.

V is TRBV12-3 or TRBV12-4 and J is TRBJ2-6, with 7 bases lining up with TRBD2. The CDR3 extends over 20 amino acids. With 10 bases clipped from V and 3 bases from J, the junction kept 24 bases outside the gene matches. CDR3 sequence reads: CANSRGSGWDLGDGANVLTF. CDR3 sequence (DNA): TGTGCCAACAGCCGGGGTAGCGGGTGGGACCTAGGGGATGGGGCCAACGTCCTGACTTTC.

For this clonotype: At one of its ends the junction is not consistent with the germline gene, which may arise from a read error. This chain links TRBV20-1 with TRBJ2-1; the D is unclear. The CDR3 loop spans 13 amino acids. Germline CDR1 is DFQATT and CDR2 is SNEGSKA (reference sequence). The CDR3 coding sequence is TGCAGTGCTAGAGTGAAGGGAAAGAATGGGCAGTTCTTC. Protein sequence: CSARVKGKNGQFF.

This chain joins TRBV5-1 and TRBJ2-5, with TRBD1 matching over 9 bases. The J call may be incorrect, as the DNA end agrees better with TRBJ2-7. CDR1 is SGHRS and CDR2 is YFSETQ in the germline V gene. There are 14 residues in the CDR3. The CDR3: CAGTLTGGWDEQYF. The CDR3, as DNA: TGCGCCGGCACCCTAACAGGGGGCTGGGACGAGCAGTACTTC.

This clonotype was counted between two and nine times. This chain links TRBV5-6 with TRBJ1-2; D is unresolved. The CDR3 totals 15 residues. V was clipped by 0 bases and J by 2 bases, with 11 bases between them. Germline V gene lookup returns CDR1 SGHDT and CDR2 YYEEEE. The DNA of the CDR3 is TGTGCCAGCAGCTTGGTGGTAGGCGGGAACTATGGCTACACCTTC. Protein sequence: CASSLVVGGNYGYTF.

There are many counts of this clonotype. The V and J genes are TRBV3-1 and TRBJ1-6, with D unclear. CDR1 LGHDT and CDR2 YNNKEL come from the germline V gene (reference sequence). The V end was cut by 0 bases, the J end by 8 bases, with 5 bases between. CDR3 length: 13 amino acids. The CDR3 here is CASSQDRDSPLHF. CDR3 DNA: TGTGCCAGCAGCCAAGATCGGGATTCACCCCTCCACTTT.

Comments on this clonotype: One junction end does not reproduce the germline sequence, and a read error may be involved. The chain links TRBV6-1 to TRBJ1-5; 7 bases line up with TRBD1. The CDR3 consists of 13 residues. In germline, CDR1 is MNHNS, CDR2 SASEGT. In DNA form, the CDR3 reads TGTACCAGCGGGGAGGGGGCGGGTCAGCCCCAGCATTTT. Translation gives CTSGEGAGQPQHF.

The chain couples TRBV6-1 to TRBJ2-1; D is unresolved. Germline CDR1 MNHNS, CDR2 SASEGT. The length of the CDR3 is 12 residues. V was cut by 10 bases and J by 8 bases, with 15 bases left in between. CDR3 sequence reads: CAISPYAYEQFF. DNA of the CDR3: TGTGCCATCAGCCCCTACGCGTATGAGCAGTTCTTC.

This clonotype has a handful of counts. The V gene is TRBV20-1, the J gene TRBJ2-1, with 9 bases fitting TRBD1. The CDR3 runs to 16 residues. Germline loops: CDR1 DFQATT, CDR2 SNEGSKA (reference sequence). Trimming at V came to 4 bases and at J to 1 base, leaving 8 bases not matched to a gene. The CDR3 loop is CSATGTGTRSYNEQFF. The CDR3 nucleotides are TGCAGTGCTACCGGGACAGGGACGAGGTCCTACAATGAGCAGTTCTTC.

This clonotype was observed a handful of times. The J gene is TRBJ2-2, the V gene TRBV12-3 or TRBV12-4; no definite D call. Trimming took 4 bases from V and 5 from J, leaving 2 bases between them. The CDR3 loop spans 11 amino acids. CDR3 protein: CASSWTGELFF. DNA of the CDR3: TGTGCCAGCAGTTGGACCGGGGAGCTGTTTTTT.

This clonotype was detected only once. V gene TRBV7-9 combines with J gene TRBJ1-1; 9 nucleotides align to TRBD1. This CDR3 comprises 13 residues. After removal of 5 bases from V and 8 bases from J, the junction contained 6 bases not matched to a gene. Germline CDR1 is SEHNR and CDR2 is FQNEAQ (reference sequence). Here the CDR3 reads CASSLRTGEEAFF. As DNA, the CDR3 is TGTGCCAGCAGCCTCCGGACAGGGGAAGAAGCTTTCTTT.

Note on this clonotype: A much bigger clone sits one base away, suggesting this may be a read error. CDR3 DNA: TGTGCCAGCAGCCCCCCCCTCCGGACTAGAACAGATACGCAGTATTTT. Its translation is CASSPPLRTRTDTQYF. The chain couples TRBV6-5 to TRBJ2-3; TRBD2 matches 7 bases. The V gene end was trimmed by 6 bases and the J gene end by 3 bases; junction bases not matched to a gene: 12. The CDR3 has 16 residues. The germline gives CDR1 MNHEY, CDR2 SVGAGI.

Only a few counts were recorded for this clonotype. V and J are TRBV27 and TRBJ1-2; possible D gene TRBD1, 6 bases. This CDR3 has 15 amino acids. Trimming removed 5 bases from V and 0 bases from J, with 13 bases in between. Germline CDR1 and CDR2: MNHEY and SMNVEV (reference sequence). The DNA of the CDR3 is TGTGCCAGCAGTCCGGGACAACGAGCTAACTATGGCTACACCTTC. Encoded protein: CASSPGQRANYGYTF.

The CDR3 region is CASSLATAEAFF. The CDR3, as DNA: TGTGCCAGCAGCTTGGCCACGGCCGAAGCTTTCTTT. The chain carries TRBV5-6 and TRBJ1-1; no clear D. V lost 0 bases and J 8 bases, leaving 8 bases between the germline ends. Germline loops: CDR1 SGHDT, CDR2 YYEEEE. The length of the CDR3 is 12 residues.